This T cell receptor (gamma chain) was sequenced in a study of human gamma delta and Vdelta1 T cells. TCRdb reprocessed the PCR reads through CATT. The sample carries 610 or so gamma-chain clones, roughly 13% recorded once. Germline V lookup: CDR1 EGSTGY, CDR2 YDSYTSSV. Germline trimming cut 4 bases from V and 7 bases from J; bases unmatched to any gene: 10. There are 13 residues in the CDR3. The genes are TRGV4 and TRGJ1 or TRGJ2. This TCR was sampled from a human donor in good health. Sequenced: Vdelta1 gamma-delta T cells from blood. The chain's CDR3 is CATWDGRKYKKLF. The CDR3 DNA follows: TGTGCCACCTGGGACGGGCGGAAATATAAGAAACTCTTT.